This TCR beta chain came from a study of T cells in Graves' hyperthyroidism and ophthalmopathy. Study in general: Specimen type is peripheral blood, collected at initial diagnosis prior to any treatment. General study points: In simple terms, a model built on 13 V-J features told ophthalmopathy apart from stable hyperthyroidism. The blood repertoire included most of the expanded thyroid clonotypes above 0.001.

As for this clonotype: The antigen remains unidentified.

Template material for amplifying TCR beta CDR3 regions consisted of RNA transcripts. First-round RT-PCR targeting the TCR CDR3 was performed with the HTBI primer set. TCRdb re-derived calls from the multiplex PCR reads in MiXCR, one entry per CDR3 protein. The data show 700,000 or so distinct CDR3 sequences, with approximately 15% seen just once and 9.5% to 15% held by the top ten. The CDR3 length is 16 residues. Germline V gene sequence: CDR1 SGHTA, CDR2 FQGTGA. Trimming stripped 5 bases from V and 0 bases from J, with 11 bases between. This chain joins TRBV7-3 and TRBJ2-6, with D uncertain. The specimen sequenced was blood. The receptor's source is a woman between 45 and 60 years old with Graves' ophthalmopathy. Written as DNA, the CDR3 is TGTGCCAGCAGCCCAGATCCAAGCTCTGGGGCCAACGTCCTGACTTTC. Its translation is CASSPDPSSGANVLTF.